The 2 T cell receptor beta chains reported below all come from one sample, sequenced in a study of OX40 agonist ivuxolimab in advanced cancers. The assay was immunoSEQ multiplex PCR, and TCRdb's table has in-frame clones only and misses some. The sample holds roughly 62,000 clones, roughly 85% seen once. The sequencing here drew on CD4+ or CD8+ T cells sorted from blood, taken in a trial of the OX40 agonist ivuxolimab. These receptors were collected from an adult with an advanced solid tumor such as melanoma, head and neck, liver or kidney cancer.

The gene calls are TRBV10-3 and TRBJ1-1; D is uncertain. The CDR3 runs 12 residues. The germline V gene has CDR1 ENHRY and CDR2 SYGVKD. V was shortened by 4 bases and J by 11 bases, with 14 bases between the two germline ends. The CDR3 sequence: CAISGDGLLAFF. Written as DNA, the CDR3 is TGTGCCATCAGTGGTGACGGCCTGCTGGCTTTCTTT.

V usage is TRBV11-2 and J usage is TRBJ2-1, with a tentative D call TRBD2 (5 bases). Germline lookup yields CDR1 SGHAT and CDR2 FQNNGV. The length of the CDR3 is 14 residues. The V end was cut by 1 base, the J end by 3 bases, with 7 bases between. CDR3 residues: CASSLAGNYNEQFF. CDR3 DNA: TGTGCCAGCAGCTTAGCCGGGAACTACAATGAGCAGTTCTTC.